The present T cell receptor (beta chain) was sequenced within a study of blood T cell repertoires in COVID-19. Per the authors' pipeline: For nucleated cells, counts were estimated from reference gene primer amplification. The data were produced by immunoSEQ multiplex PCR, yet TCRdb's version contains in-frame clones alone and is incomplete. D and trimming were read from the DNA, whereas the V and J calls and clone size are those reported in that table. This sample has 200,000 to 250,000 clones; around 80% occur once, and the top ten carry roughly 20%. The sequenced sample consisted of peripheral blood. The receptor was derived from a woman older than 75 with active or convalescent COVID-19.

CDR3: CASSVVTSTDTQYF. CDR3 in DNA: TGTGCCAGCAGTGTGGTGACTAGCACAGATACGCAGTATTTT. The V gene is TRBV2, the J gene TRBJ2-3; no clear D. V was pared by 4 bases and J by 0 bases, with 8 bases between. The CDR3 has 14 residues. Germline CDR1 reads SNHLY; CDR2 reads FYNNEI. Based on the CDR3 plus reference TRBV2 and TRBJ2-3, the full variable domain is EPEVTQTPSHQVTQMGQEVILRCVPISNHLYFYWYRQILGQKVEFLVSFYNNEISEKSEIFDDQFSVERPDGSNFTLKIRSTKLEDSAMYFCASSVVTSTDTQYFGPGTRLTVL.